This paragraph covers one TCR beta chain sequence. No antigen is known for it. With a J-beta primer mix and a sample-barcoded 5' primer, a second PCR ran 7 to 11 cycles. Each CDR3 protein is one row after TCRdb ran MiXCR on the 5' RACE reads. This table has over 1.5 million distinct CDR3 sequences, roughly 49% appearing once. Per germline, CDR1 SEHNR and CDR2 FQNEAQ (reference sequence). The CDR3 has 15 amino acids. J gave up 1 base and V 5 bases, and 7 bases lay outside the gene matches. These data come from a study of blood T cells in healthy people across ages. Study-level results: It was not known whether donors were CMV positive (a possible confounder of expanded clonotype changes). Estimated diversity, derived from one million T cells, was regarded as an underestimate.

Source material: blood. The V call is TRBV7-9, the J call TRBJ1-1, with 7 bases aligning to TRBD1. The receptor was isolated from a woman aged 40 to 50 in good health. CDR3 bases: TGTGCCAGCAGCCGCTGGGACAGCGGGAACACTGAAGCTTTCTTT. Residues: CASSRWDSGNTEAFF.